This TCR beta chain came from a study of lymphopenia after photon versus proton radiotherapy. The repertoire was sequenced with immunoSEQ multiplex PCR; TCRdb's copy has only in-frame clones and lacks some. Among 55,000 to 70,000 clones, more than 75% were seen once, and the ten largest hold approximately 2.9%. Notes on the study in general: Proton therapy kept repertoires fairly stable, unlike photons, which gained effector/memory cells. Post-nadir diversity loss with photons came from oligoclonal expansion, particularly CD8+ Temra cells.

Germline CDR1 reads MDHEN; CDR2 reads SYDVKM. The CDR3 length is 14 residues. The germline V and J ends were trimmed by 7 bases and 5 bases, with 15 bases remaining between them. In regard to this clone: Its antigen is unknown.

The sample consisted of peripheral blood, taken from a patient treated with photon-based radiotherapy. V usage is TRBV28 and J usage is TRBJ2-1; the D call may be TRBD1 or TRBD2 (5 bases each). The TCR originated in a woman aged 70-85 years with pancreatic cancer. As DNA, the CDR3 is TGTGCCAGCATTGGCCGGGACCCGAACAATGAGCAGTTCTTC. Encoded protein: CASIGRDPNNEQFF. The entire variable domain, with the rest obtained from reference TRBV28 and TRBJ2-1, is as follows: DVKVTQSSRYLVKRTGEKVFLECVQDMDHENMFWYRQDPGLGLRLIYFSYDVKMKEKGDIPEGYSVSREKKERFSLILESASTNQTSMYLCASIGRDPNNEQFFGPGTRLTVL.